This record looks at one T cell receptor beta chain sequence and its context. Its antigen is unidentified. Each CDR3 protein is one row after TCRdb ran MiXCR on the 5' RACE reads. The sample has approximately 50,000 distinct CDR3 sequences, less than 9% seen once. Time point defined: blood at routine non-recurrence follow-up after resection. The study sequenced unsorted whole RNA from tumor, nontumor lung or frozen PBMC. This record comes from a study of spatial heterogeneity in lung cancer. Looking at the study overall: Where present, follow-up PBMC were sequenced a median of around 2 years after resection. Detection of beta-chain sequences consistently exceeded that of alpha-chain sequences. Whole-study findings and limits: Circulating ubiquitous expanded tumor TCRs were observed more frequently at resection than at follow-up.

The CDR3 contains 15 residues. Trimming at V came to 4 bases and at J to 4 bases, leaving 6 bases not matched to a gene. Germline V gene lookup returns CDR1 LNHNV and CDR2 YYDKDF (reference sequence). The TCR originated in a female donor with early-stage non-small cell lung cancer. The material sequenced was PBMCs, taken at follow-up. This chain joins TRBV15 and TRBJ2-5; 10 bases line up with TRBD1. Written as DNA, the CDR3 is TGTGCCACCAGCAAAGGACAGGGGGGTAGAGAGACCCAGTACTTC. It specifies CATSKGQGGRETQYF.